One and the same sample provided the 30 T cell receptor beta chains below, sequenced in a study of metastatic and nonmetastatic thyroid tumors. No treatment had been given to any patient before thyroid surgery. TCRdb recomputed clones from the PCR reads via MiXCR. The repertoire holds a few thousand clones, with approximately 15% as singletons. The sequenced material came from adjacent normal tissue. The receptor set was obtained from a female donor with papillary thyroid cancer or a benign thyroid nodule (not recorded which). Some clones in this sample may be carry-over from other donors' samples.

This clone is termed medium-sized (0.01 to 0.1%). The chain is built from TRBV19 and TRBJ2-1, with D unresolved. The V gene's germline CDR1 is LNHDA and CDR2 SQIVND (reference sequence). The CDR3 has 16 amino acids. With 7 bases removed from V and 2 bases from J, the gap between germline ends came to 18 bases. CDR3 protein: CASMSGQKLTYNEQFF. The CDR3 bases are TGTGCCAGTATGTCTGGGCAGAAGTTAACCTACAATGAGCAGTTCTTC.

This clone came up a few times. CDR3 coding DNA: TGTGCCAGCAGTGAACGGCCTAGCCAAGAGACCCAGTACTTC. This codes for CASSERPSQETQYF. The J gene is TRBJ2-5, the V gene TRBV2; D gene unclear. The CDR3 is 14 amino acids. The germline CDR1 and CDR2 sequences are SNHLY and FYNNEI. Deletions cut 2 bases from V and 1 base from J, with 8 bases between. The full variable domain, its missing parts supplied by reference TRBV2 and TRBJ2-5, is EPEVTQTPSHQVTQMGQEVILRCVPISNHLYFYWYRQILGQKVEFLVSFYNNEISEKSEIFDDQFSVERPDGSNFTLKIRSTKLEDSAMYFCASSERPSQETQYFGPGTRLLVL.

A remark on this clone: Its ends do not fully match the called genes, so a read error is possible. The same CDR3 arises from other DNA sequences in this sample as well. The CDR3 spells CASSAQGFNYGYTF. The CDR3 DNA reads as TGCGCAAGCAGTGCACAGGGGTTTAACTATGGCTACACCTTC. The chain employs TRBV28 and TRBJ1-2; 7 nucleotides line up with TRBD1. Germline CDR1 is MDHEN and CDR2 is SYDVKM. The CDR3 loop spans 14 amino acids.

In its sample, this clone is medium-sized. V is TRBV19 and J is TRBJ2-1; D tentatively fits TRBD1 or TRBD2 (5 bases each). The ends were cut back, 8 bases at V and 6 bases at J, with 20 bases in the middle. This CDR3 region has 15 residues. Germline CDR1 LNHDA, CDR2 SQIVND (reference sequence). Written as DNA, the CDR3 is TGTGCCAGTTCGGGATTGGGCAGGGTAAGCAATGAGCAGTTCTTC. It encodes CASSGLGRVSNEQFF.

This clone was seen more than once but under ten times. An end of the junction does not agree with germline; a read error may underlie this. This chain links TRBV27 with TRBJ1-1; D not resolved. Germline CDR1 reads MNHEY; CDR2 reads SMNVEV (reference sequence). This CDR3 contains 19 residues. Here the CDR3 reads CASIQKIGLRNWANTEAFF. The CDR3 DNA reads as TGTGCCAGCATACAAAAAATTGGATTACGGAATTGGGCGAACACTGAGGCTTTCTTT.

About this clone: At one end, the junction sequence differs from germline, possibly due to a read error. The chain recombines TRBV7-9 with TRBJ1-1; D is possibly TRBD1 (6 bases). This CDR3 is built from 14 residues. CDR1 SEHNR and CDR2 FQNEAQ come from the germline V gene (reference sequence). The CDR3 region is CASSLESTGHEAFF. CDR3 DNA: TGCGCCAGCAGCTTAGAGAGTACAGGGCACGAAGCCTTCTTT.

Within the sample, this clone is medium-sized (0.01 to 0.1%). V and J are TRBV20-1 and TRBJ2-6; D call uncertain. The V end was cut by 2 bases, the J end by 0 bases, with 5 bases between. Germline V lookup: CDR1 DFQATT, CDR2 SNEGSKA (reference sequence). This CDR3 is built from 14 residues. In DNA form, the CDR3 reads TGCAGTGCTAGACTCCTCTCTGGGGCCAACGTCCTGACTTTC. This translates into CSARLLSGANVLTF.

This rearrangement joins TRBV30 to TRBJ1-2, with D possibly TRBD1 on 5 matching bases. The CDR3 consists of 11 residues. Germline assignment: CDR1 GTSNPN and CDR2 SVGIG (reference sequence). Trimming pared 4 bases from V and 10 bases from J, leaving 13 bases between. The CDR3 DNA follows: TGTGCCTGGAAGTTGAGGGGCGTCTACACCTTC. Residues: CAWKLRGVYTF.

V gene TRBV20-1 combines with J gene TRBJ2-1, with D hard to call. This CDR3 has 12 amino acids. Germline CDR1 is DFQATT and CDR2 is SNEGSKA (reference sequence). Trimming shortened V by 4 bases and J by 1 base, and 5 bases separated the two germline ends. The CDR3 is CSATVSYNEQFF. CDR3 coding DNA: TGCAGTGCTACCGTGTCCTACAATGAGCAGTTCTTC.

Relative to its sample, this clone is medium-sized (0.01 to 0.1%). The chain uses TRBV10-2 and TRBJ1-6, with 8 nucleotides matching TRBD1. CDR3 length: 16 residues. CDR1 is WSHSY and CDR2 is SAAADI in the germline V gene. Trimming cost V 0 bases and J 9 bases; bases outside gene matches: 7. The CDR3 region has the DNA TGCGCCAGCAGTGAGTCGTGGACAGGGAAGGGTTCACCCCTCCACTTT. It codes for CASSESWTGKGSPLHF.

In its sample, this clone was seen a few times. The V call is TRBV10-1, the J call TRBJ1-1; maybe TRBD1 (6 bases). Per germline, CDR1 WNHNN and CDR2 SYGVQD (reference sequence). This CDR3 is 15 amino acids long. Trimming removed 4 bases at V and 2 bases at J, with 14 bases between. The CDR3 nucleotides read TGCGCCAGCAGTGGGACACAGGGATCTAACACTGAAGCTTTCTTT. Translating it yields CASSGTQGSNTEAFF.

The table lists this clone with a few counts. The chain uses TRBV6-1 and TRBJ2-7; D possibly corresponds to TRBD1 (5 bases). Trimming took 6 bases from V and 6 from J, leaving 18 bases between them. This CDR3 is built from 14 residues. From germline, CDR1 is MNHNS and CDR2 SASEGT. CDR3 sequence reads: CASRTGTGTCEQYV. The CDR3 DNA reads TGTGCCAGCAGGACTGGAACAGGAACATGCGAGCAGTACGTC.

The rearrangement joins TRBV5-4 to TRBJ2-7; possibly TRBD1 for D (6 bases). The V gene's germline CDR1 is SGHNT and CDR2 YYREEE (reference sequence). V was pared by 1 base and J by 5 bases, with 16 bases between. The CDR3 has 15 amino acids. CDR3 sequence (DNA): TGTGCCAGCAGCTTGCCCCGCACAGGGTCCCACGAGCAGTACTTC. It yields the protein CASSLPRTGSHEQYF.

By share, this clone ranks as medium-sized. The CDR3 loop reads CASIARGEETQYF. The CDR3 DNA is TGTGCCAGCATAGCCAGGGGTGAGGAGACCCAGTACTTC. The gene calls are TRBV2 and TRBJ2-5, with D possibly matching TRBD1 (6 bases). The germline V gene has CDR1 SNHLY and CDR2 FYNNEI. With 7 bases removed from V and 5 bases from J, the gap between germline ends came to 14 bases. The CDR3 contains 13 residues.

This clone is large (0.1 to 1%) by share. The J gene is TRBJ2-1, the V gene TRBV6-1; no firm D call. The V end lost 5 bases, the J end lost 5 bases, and 7 bases lay between the germline ends. CDR1 MNHNS and CDR2 SASEGT come from the germline V gene. This CDR3 contains 12 residues. The CDR3 sequence: CASSKEDNEQFF. The CDR3 DNA is TGTGCCAGCAGTAAGGAAGACAATGAGCAGTTCTTC.

This clone was picked up a small number of times. This rearrangement joins TRBV6-5 to TRBJ2-5; D is possibly TRBD2 (6 bases). CDR1 and CDR2 (germline): MNHEY, SVGAGI. V lost 5 bases, J lost 13 bases, and 17 bases lay in between. The CDR3 has 12 amino acids. The chain's CDR3 is CASSIPGDGGYF. The CDR3 coding sequence is TGTGCCAGCAGTATACCGGGGGACGGAGGGTACTTC.

This clone occurred once. The CDR3 end shows no conserved phenylalanine or tryptophan, and so a read error is likely. The chain is built from TRBV11-2 and TRBJ2-1, with 11 bases fitting TRBD2. The CDR3 spans 18 residues. CDR1 and CDR2 from the germline V gene are SGHAT and FQNNGV. The ends lost 4 bases at V and 1 base at J; junction bases unmatched: 9. The CDR3 loop is CASSSTGGLAVSYNEQFL. The CDR3 bases are TGTGCCAGCAGCTCCACGGGGGGACTAGCGGTTTCCTACAATGAGCAGTTCTTG.

As concerns this clone: One end of the junction is discordant with germline, which a read error may explain. V gene TRBV6-1 combines with J gene TRBJ1-5; TRBD1 matches at 7 bases. CDR1 is MNHNS, CDR2 SASEGT, per germline. CDR3 length: 15 amino acids. CDR3 DNA: TGTGCCAGCAGCCCCGGGACAGTAAGCAATCAGCCCCTGCATTTT. It specifies CASSPGTVSNQPLHF.

Note on this clone: Because the CDR3 is missing its conserved closing phenylalanine or tryptophan, this is likely a read error. The chain joins TRBV10-2 to TRBJ2-5; 10 bases match TRBD2. The CDR3 has 15 residues. CDR1 and CDR2 (germline): WSHSY, SAAADI. V trimming: 3 bases; J trimming: 10 bases; junction bases outside the gene matches: 11. The chain's CDR3 is CASSDRASGRVNQYL. The DNA of the CDR3 is TGCGCCAGCAGTGACAGGGCTAGCGGGAGAGTGAACCAGTACCTC.

This clone has a handful of counts. V usage is TRBV19 and J usage is TRBJ1-5; D call uncertain. The germline CDR1 and CDR2 sequences are LNHDA and SQIVND (reference sequence). V lost 2 bases, J lost 3 bases, and 11 bases lay in between. CDR3 length: 15 amino acids. The CDR3 loop is CASSITHLNNQPQHF. The CDR3 DNA sequence: TGTGCCAGTAGTATAACCCACCTTAACAATCAGCCCCAGCATTTT. Full variable domain (remainder filled in from reference TRBV19 and TRBJ1-5): DGGITQSPKYLFRKEGQNVTLSCEQNLNHDAMYWYRQDPGQGLRLIYYSQIVNDFQKGDIAEGYSVSREKKESFPLTVTSAQKNPTAFYLCASSITHLNNQPQHFGDGTRLSIL.

The rearrangement uses TRBV20-1 and TRBJ1-2; TRBD1 agrees at 10 bases. This CDR3 spans 14 amino acids. With 3 bases clipped from V and 4 bases from J, the junction kept 5 bases outside the gene matches. CDR1 is DFQATT and CDR2 is SNEGSKA in the germline V gene (reference sequence). For the CDR3, the DNA is TGCAGTGCTAGCCGACAGGGGGCGGTCTATGGCTACACCTTC. Its protein is CSASRQGAVYGYTF.

This clone was detected many times. This chain uses TRBV4-2 with TRBJ1-1; D is possibly TRBD1 (5 bases). The V gene lost 0 bases and the J gene lost 4 bases, with 9 bases spanning the gap. The CDR3 totals 14 residues. Germline CDR1 reads LGHNA; CDR2 reads YNFKEQ. CDR3: CASSQERRGTEAFF. The CDR3 coding sequence is TGTGCCAGCAGCCAAGAGCGGAGGGGCACTGAAGCTTTCTTT.

This clone came up many times. The rearrangement uses TRBV20-1 and TRBJ2-4; no firm D call. Trimming shortened V by 4 bases and J by 4 bases, and 5 bases separated the two germline ends. Germline-derived CDR1 and CDR2 are DFQATT and SNEGSKA (reference sequence). CDR3 length equals 11 residues. For the CDR3, the DNA is TGCAGTGCTATGCCTAAAAACATTCAGTACTTC. Encoded protein: CSAMPKNIQYF.

This clone was found a few times. The genes are TRBV6-5 and TRBJ1-5; D is possibly TRBD1 (5 bases). V was clipped by 4 bases and J by 5 bases, with 18 bases between them. Germline V gives CDR1 MNHEY, CDR2 SVGAGI. The CDR3 runs 16 residues. The chain's CDR3 is CASSLSGGMRDQPQHF. CDR3 coding DNA: TGTGCCAGCAGTTTATCTGGGGGGATGCGGGATCAGCCCCAGCATTTT.

This clone has more than one count but fewer than ten. The rearrangement uses TRBV19 and TRBJ1-1, with a tentative D call TRBD1 (6 bases). This CDR3 region has 15 residues. Trimming left V 0 bases short and J 4 bases short, with 12 bases between. CDR1 and CDR2 from the germline V gene are LNHDA and SQIVND (reference sequence). The CDR3 DNA reads as TGTGCCAGTAGTATAGAGCGGACAGCTTTCACTGAAGCTTTCTTT. It codes for CASSIERTAFTEAFF.

The chain has TRBV27 and TRBJ1-2; no clear D. The ends were cut back, 3 bases at V and 8 bases at J, with 13 bases in the middle. This CDR3 contains 13 residues. The germline gives CDR1 MNHEY, CDR2 SMNVEV (reference sequence). The CDR3 DNA reads as TGTGCCAGCAGTTTTAGTCCGTATCCAGGCTACACCTTC. Protein sequence: CASSFSPYPGYTF.

Within the sample, this clone is medium-sized (0.01 to 0.1%). The chain carries TRBV20-1 and TRBJ1-5; 10 bases are a match to TRBD1. Germline V gene lookup returns CDR1 DFQATT and CDR2 SNEGSKA (reference sequence). The V segment lost 3 bases and the J segment 6 bases; nucleotides outside the gene matches: 5. CDR3 size: 14 residues. The CDR3 nucleotides read TGCAGTGCTAGTTGGACAGGGGGGAGTCAGCCCCAGCATTTT. As protein: CSASWTGGSQPQHF.

The V gene is TRBV3-1, the J gene TRBJ2-2; the D is unclear. Germline CDR1 is LGHDT and CDR2 is YNNKEL (reference sequence). There are 12 residues in the CDR3. V lost 1 base, J lost 6 bases, and 3 bases lay in between. CDR3 DNA sequence: TGTGCCAGCAGCCAAGTGCCCGGGGAGCTGTTTTTT. Protein: CASSQVPGELFF.

As for this clone: With a much larger clone just one base away, this may be a read error. The chain couples TRBV7-9 to TRBJ2-7; 7 bases agree with TRBD2. With V trimmed by 7 bases and J by 7 bases, 4 bases remained unmatched. This CDR3 is 11 amino acids long. In germline, CDR1 is SEHNR, CDR2 FQNEAQ (reference sequence). The DNA for the CDR3 is TGTGCCAGCATCTTGGGGGGGGAGCAGTACTTC. Amino acid sequence: CASILGGEQYF.

This clone is large. The chain carries TRBV27 and TRBJ1-1, with D possibly TRBD1 on 5 matching bases. Trimming stripped 3 bases from V and 4 bases from J, with 12 bases between. The CDR3 has 14 amino acids. Germline V gene lookup returns CDR1 MNHEY and CDR2 SMNVEV (reference sequence). CDR3 residues: CASSFQGGTTEAFF. In nucleotides, the CDR3 is TGTGCCAGCAGTTTTCAGGGCGGGACCACTGAAGCTTTCTTT.